Listed below are T cell receptor beta chains from one sample, sequenced in a study of T cells in localized non-small cell lung cancer. Profiling relied on immunoSEQ multiplex PCR, and the TCRdb table lists in-frame clones only, not all of them. The repertoire holds 70,000 to 90,000 clones, with over 75% as singletons. The sample in question was peripheral blood, obtained before any cancer treatment. These receptors all come from a female donor aged 60 or older with stage I lung adenocarcinoma. Each CDR3 is given with its conserved first and last residue. The D gene is left open where the match is weak. Only some rows state a clone size, as once, few, many or a class for expanded clones.

d_gene: TRBD1; v_gene: TRBV2; abundance: .; j_gene: TRBJ1-3; CDR3aa: CAIPRQGFDGNTIYF; CDR3nt: TGTGCCATTCCGAGACAGGGGTTCGATGGAAACACCATATATTTT
d_gene: TRBD1; v_gene: TRBV11-2; abundance: once; j_gene: TRBJ1-3; CDR3aa: CASSLDQGALGNTIYF; CDR3nt: TGTGCCAGCAGCTTAGATCAGGGGGCGCTTGGAAACACCATATATTTT
d_gene: .; v_gene: TRBV5-8; abundance: .; j_gene: TRBJ2-2; CDR3aa: CASSSTGTRDTGELFF; CDR3nt: TGTGCCAGCAGCTCCACCGGGACTCGGGACACCGGGGAGCTGTTTTTT
d_gene: TRBD1; v_gene: TRBV7-3; abundance: .; j_gene: TRBJ1-1; CDR3aa: CASSRNLGQSNEAFF; CDR3nt: TGTGCCAGCAGCCGAAACCTGGGACAGTCAAATGAAGCTTTCTTT
d_gene: .; v_gene: TRBV4-2; abundance: .; j_gene: TRBJ2-7; CDR3aa: CASSQVGTTYYEQYF; CDR3nt: TGTGCCAGCAGCCAAGTGGGGACAACCTATTACGAGCAGTACTTC
d_gene: .; v_gene: TRBV6-1; abundance: .; j_gene: TRBJ1-5; CDR3aa: CASRGEGPYQPQHF; CDR3nt: TGTGCCAGCAGGGGTGAGGGGCCCTATCAGCCCCAGCATTTT
d_gene: .; v_gene: TRBV5-6; abundance: .; j_gene: TRBJ2-7; CDR3aa: CASSLQGPSNEQYF; CDR3nt: TGTGCCAGCAGCTTGCAAGGCCCGTCTAACGAGCAGTACTTC
d_gene: .; v_gene: TRBV19; abundance: .; j_gene: TRBJ2-7; CDR3aa: CASSMTRGGLYEQYF; CDR3nt: TGTGCCAGTAGTATGACGAGGGGCGGACTCTACGAGCAGTACTTC
d_gene: .; v_gene: TRBV5-4; abundance: .; j_gene: TRBJ1-1; CDR3aa: CASSYRRDTEAFF; CDR3nt: TGTGCCAGCAGCTATCGGCGGGACACTGAAGCTTTCTTT
d_gene: TRBD1; v_gene: TRBV6-1; abundance: .; j_gene: TRBJ2-1; CDR3aa: CASSEGAGQGRNEQFF; CDR3nt: TGTGCCAGCAGTGAAGGAGCGGGACAGGGGAGAAATGAGCAGTTCTTC
d_gene: TRBD1; v_gene: TRBV7-2; abundance: .; j_gene: TRBJ1-1; CDR3aa: CASGSSSRGHGEAFF; CDR3nt: TGTGCCAGCGGGAGTTCGAGCAGGGGGCATGGTGAAGCTTTCTTT
d_gene: TRBD1; v_gene: TRBV5-1; abundance: .; j_gene: TRBJ1-6; CDR3aa: CASSQTGSGPSPLHF; CDR3nt: TGCGCCAGCAGCCAGACAGGGAGTGGACCCTCACCCCTCCACTTT
d_gene: TRBD1; v_gene: TRBV18; abundance: .; j_gene: TRBJ2-7; CDR3aa: CASSPRQGAGEQYF; CDR3nt: TGTGCCAGCTCACCACGGCAGGGGGCGGGCGAGCAGTACTTC
d_gene: .; v_gene: TRBV27; abundance: .; j_gene: TRBJ1-5; CDR3aa: CASSSHWGNQPQHF; CDR3nt: TGTGCCAGCAGTTCACATTGGGGCAATCAGCCCCAGCATTTT
d_gene: .; v_gene: TRBV5-4; abundance: .; j_gene: TRBJ1-3; CDR3aa: CASSLTGNTIYF; CDR3nt: TGTGCCAGCAGCTTAACTGGAAACACCATATATTTT
d_gene: .; v_gene: TRBV4-3; abundance: .; j_gene: TRBJ1-2; CDR3aa: CASSHERGEGYTF; CDR3nt: TGCGCCAGCAGCCACGAGAGGGGGGAAGGCTACACCTTC
d_gene: .; v_gene: TRBV30; abundance: once; j_gene: TRBJ2-5; CDR3aa: CAWSVWGRGTQYF; CDR3nt: TGTGCCTGGAGTGTTTGGGGCAGGGGGACCCAGTACTTC
d_gene: TRBD1; v_gene: TRBV5-4; abundance: .; j_gene: TRBJ1-2; CDR3aa: CASSLDRGYGYTF; CDR3nt: TGTGCCAGCAGCTTGGACAGGGGCTATGGCTACACCTTC
d_gene: TRBD1; v_gene: TRBV9; abundance: .; j_gene: TRBJ2-7; CDR3aa: CASSVGIGTGGGEQYF; CDR3nt: TGTGCCAGCAGCGTAGGCATCGGGACAGGGGGTGGTGAGCAGTACTTC
d_gene: .; v_gene: TRBV7-2; abundance: .; j_gene: TRBJ1-5; CDR3aa: CASSLGGPNQPQHF; CDR3nt: TGTGCCAGCAGCTTGGGCGGGCCTAATCAGCCCCAGCATTTT
d_gene: .; v_gene: TRBV11-2; abundance: .; j_gene: TRBJ2-1; CDR3aa: CASSLEHEQFF; CDR3nt: TGTGCCAGCAGCCTGGAGCATGAGCAGTTCTTC
d_gene: TRBD1; v_gene: TRBV5-1; abundance: .; j_gene: TRBJ1-2; CDR3aa: CASSLGLGQGNYGYTF; CDR3nt: TGCGCCAGCAGCTTGGGCCTAGGACAGGGGAACTATGGCTACACCTTC
d_gene: .; v_gene: TRBV12-5; abundance: .; j_gene: TRBJ1-1; CDR3aa: CASGGGWPNTEAFF; CDR3nt: TGTGCTAGTGGCGGGGGATGGCCGAACACTGAAGCTTTCTTT
d_gene: .; v_gene: TRBV7-6; abundance: .; j_gene: TRBJ1-2; CDR3aa: CASSPRGAGGYTF; CDR3nt: TGTGCCAGCAGCCCTAGGGGGGCGGGTGGCTACACCTTC
d_gene: .; v_gene: TRBV27; abundance: .; j_gene: TRBJ2-5; CDR3aa: CASSQTVGLGRGETQYF; CDR3nt: TGTGCCAGCAGCCAAACCGTGGGGCTAGGGAGAGGGGAGACCCAGTACTTC
d_gene: .; v_gene: TRBV28; abundance: .; j_gene: TRBJ1-4; CDR3aa: CASSPRGGGGAREKLFF; CDR3nt: TGTGCCAGCAGCCCCCGGGGTGGGGGGGGCGCAAGGGAAAAACTGTTTTTT
d_gene: .; v_gene: TRBV6-1; abundance: .; j_gene: TRBJ2-2; CDR3aa: CASSDPGLRETGELFF; CDR3nt: TGTGCCAGCAGTGACCCCGGGTTGAGGGAAACCGGGGAGCTGTTTTTT
d_gene: .; v_gene: TRBV10-2; abundance: .; j_gene: TRBJ2-3; CDR3aa: CASSESGGLSTDTQYF; CDR3nt: TGCGCCAGCAGTGAGTCGGGGGGCCTTAGCACAGATACGCAGTATTTT
d_gene: .; v_gene: TRBV6-5; abundance: .; j_gene: TRBJ1-1; CDR3aa: CASQAGFEAFF; CDR3nt: TGTGCCAGCCAAGCGGGGTTTGAAGCTTTCTTT
d_gene: .; v_gene: TRBV5-4; abundance: .; j_gene: TRBJ2-5; CDR3aa: CASSSGRPGETQYF; CDR3nt: TGTGCCAGCAGCTCCGGGCGGCCAGGGGAGACCCAGTACTTC
d_gene: .; v_gene: TRBV15; abundance: .; j_gene: TRBJ1-1; CDR3aa: CATSRGSGSTNTEAFF; CDR3nt: TGTGCCACCAGCAGAGGGTCAGGGAGTACTAACACTGAAGCTTTCTTT
d_gene: TRBD2; v_gene: TRBV7-9; abundance: .; j_gene: TRBJ2-7; CDR3aa: CASSLEGGATYEQYF; CDR3nt: TGTGCCAGCAGCTTAGAGGGAGGGGCTACCTACGAGCAGTACTTC